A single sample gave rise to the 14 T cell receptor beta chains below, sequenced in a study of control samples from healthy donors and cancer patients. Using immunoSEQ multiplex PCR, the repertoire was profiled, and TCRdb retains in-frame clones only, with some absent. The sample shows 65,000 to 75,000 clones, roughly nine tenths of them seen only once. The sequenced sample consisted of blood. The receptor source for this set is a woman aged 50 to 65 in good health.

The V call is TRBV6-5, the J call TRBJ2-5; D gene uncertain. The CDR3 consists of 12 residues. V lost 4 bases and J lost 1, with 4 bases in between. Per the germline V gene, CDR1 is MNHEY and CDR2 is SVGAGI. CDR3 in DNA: TGTGCCAGCAGTTCGAGCCAAGAGACCCAGTACTTC. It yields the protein CASSSSQETQYF.

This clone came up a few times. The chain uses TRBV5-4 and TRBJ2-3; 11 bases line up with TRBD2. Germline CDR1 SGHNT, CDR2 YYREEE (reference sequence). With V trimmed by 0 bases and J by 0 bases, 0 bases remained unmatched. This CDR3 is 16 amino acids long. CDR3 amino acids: CASSLGLAGSTDTQYF. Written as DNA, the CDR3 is TGTGCCAGCAGCTTGGGACTAGCGGGAAGCACAGATACGCAGTATTTT.

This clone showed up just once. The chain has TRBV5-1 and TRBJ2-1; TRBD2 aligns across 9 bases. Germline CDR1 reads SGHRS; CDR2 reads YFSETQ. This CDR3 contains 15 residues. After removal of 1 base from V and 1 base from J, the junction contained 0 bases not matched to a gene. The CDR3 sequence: CASSLSGGSYNEQFF. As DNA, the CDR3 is TGCGCCAGCAGCTTGAGCGGGGGGTCCTACAATGAGCAGTTCTTC. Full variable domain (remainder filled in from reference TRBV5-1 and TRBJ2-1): KAGVTQTPRYLIKTRGQQVTLSCSPISGHRSVSWYQQTPGQGLQFLFEYFSETQRNKGNFPGRFSGRQFSNSRSEMNVSTLELGDSALYLCASSLSGGSYNEQFFGPGTRLTVL.

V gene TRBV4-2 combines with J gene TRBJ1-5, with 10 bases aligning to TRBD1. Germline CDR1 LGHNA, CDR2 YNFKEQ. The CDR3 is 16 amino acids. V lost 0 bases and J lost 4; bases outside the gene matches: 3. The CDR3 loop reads CASSQDPGQGNQPQHF. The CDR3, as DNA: TGTGCCAGCAGCCAAGATCCGGGACAGGGGAATCAGCCCCAGCATTTT.

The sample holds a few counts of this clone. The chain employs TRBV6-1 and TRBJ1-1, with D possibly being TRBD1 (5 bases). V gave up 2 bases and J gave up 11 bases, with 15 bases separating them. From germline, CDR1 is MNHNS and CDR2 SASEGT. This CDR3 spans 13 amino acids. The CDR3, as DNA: TGTGCCAGCAGTGAATTGAGGGCAGGGTTGGCTTTCTTT. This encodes CASSELRAGLAFF.

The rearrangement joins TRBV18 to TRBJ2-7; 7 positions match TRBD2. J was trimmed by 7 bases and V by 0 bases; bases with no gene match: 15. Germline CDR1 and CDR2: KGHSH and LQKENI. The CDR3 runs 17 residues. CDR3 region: CASSPPGSGNRTWEQYF. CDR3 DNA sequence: TGTGCCAGCTCACCACCGGGGAGCGGGAACCGAACCTGGGAGCAGTACTTC.

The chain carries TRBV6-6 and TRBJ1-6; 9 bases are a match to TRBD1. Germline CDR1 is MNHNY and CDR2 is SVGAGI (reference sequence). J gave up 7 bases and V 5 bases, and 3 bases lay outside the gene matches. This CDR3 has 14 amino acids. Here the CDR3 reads CASSQQGANSPLHF. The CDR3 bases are TGTGCCAGCAGTCAACAGGGGGCGAATTCACCCCTCCACTTT.

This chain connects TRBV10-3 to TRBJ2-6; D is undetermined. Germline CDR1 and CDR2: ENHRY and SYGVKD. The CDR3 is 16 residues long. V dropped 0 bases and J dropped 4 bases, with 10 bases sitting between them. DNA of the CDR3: TGTGCCATCAGTGAGTCGACGACGTCCGGGGCCAACGTCCTGACTTTC. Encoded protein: CAISESTTSGANVLTF.

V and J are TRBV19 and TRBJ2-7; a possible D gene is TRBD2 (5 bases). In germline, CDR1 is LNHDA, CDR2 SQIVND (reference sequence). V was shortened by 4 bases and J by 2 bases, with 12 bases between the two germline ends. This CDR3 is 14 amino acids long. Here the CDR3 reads CASSNQRPPYEQYF. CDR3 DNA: TGTGCCAGTAGTAATCAGCGGCCCCCCTACGAGCAGTACTTC.

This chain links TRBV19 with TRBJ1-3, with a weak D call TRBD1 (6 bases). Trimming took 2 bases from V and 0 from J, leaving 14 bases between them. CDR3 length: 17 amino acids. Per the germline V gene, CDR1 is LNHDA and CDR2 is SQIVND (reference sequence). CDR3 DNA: TGTGCCAGTAGTATAATCCCGGGGGCGAGCTCTGGAAACACCATATATTTT. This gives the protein CASSIIPGASSGNTIYF. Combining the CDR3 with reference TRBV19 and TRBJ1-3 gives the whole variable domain DGGITQSPKYLFRKEGQNVTLSCEQNLNHDAMYWYRQDPGQGLRLIYYSQIVNDFQKGDIAEGYSVSREKKESFPLTVTSAQKNPTAFYLCASSIIPGASSGNTIYFGEGSWLTVV.

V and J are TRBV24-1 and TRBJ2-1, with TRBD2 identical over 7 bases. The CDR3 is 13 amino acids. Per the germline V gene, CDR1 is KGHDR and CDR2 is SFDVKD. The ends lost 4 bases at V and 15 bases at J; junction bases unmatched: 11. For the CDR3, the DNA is TGTGCCACCAGTGACGACGGGACTAAGCGTCCGTTCTTC. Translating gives CATSDDGTKRPFF.

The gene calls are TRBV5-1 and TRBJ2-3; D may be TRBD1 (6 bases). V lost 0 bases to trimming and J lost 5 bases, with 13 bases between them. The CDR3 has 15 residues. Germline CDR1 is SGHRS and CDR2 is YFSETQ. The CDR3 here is CASSLDTGSGDTQYF. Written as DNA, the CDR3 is TGCGCCAGCAGCTTGGACACAGGGTCAGGAGATACGCAGTATTTT.

The CDR3 DNA sequence: TGTGCCAGCCTATACTACTCGACTAGCGGGGAGAACAATGAGCAGTTCTTC. Its translation is CASLYYSTSGENNEQFF. The chain carries TRBV5-8 and TRBJ2-1, with 11 bases that match TRBD2. V lost 7 bases, J lost 5 bases, and 14 bases stayed unmatched. The germline gives CDR1 SGHTS, CDR2 YDEGEE. CDR3 length: 17 residues.

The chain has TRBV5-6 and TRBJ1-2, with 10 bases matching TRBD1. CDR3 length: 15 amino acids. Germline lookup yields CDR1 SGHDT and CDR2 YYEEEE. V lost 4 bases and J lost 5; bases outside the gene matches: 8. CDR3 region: CASSPTGTGVYGYTF. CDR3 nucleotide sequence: TGTGCCAGCAGCCCGACTGGGACAGGGGTTTATGGCTACACCTTC.